The following is a TCR beta chain sequence with its context. Its cognate antigen is unknown. The sample belongs to a study of CD8 T cells in Susac syndrome. Study-wide points: It was acknowledged in the study that the number of individuals who were included in its TCR sequencing and HLA analysis was relatively small.

Isolation of CD8+ and CD4+ T cells was performed negatively, whereas enrichment of TEMRA cells was done by FACS. Random hexamers were used to reverse transcribe roughly 0.45 to 1 ug of RNA. immunoSEQ multiplex PCR amplified TCR beta CDR3 across 54 Vbeta, 13 Jbeta. MiXCR was run by TCRdb on the immunoSEQ multiplex PCR reads, yielding one entry per CDR3 protein. The data hold about 180,000 distinct CDR3 sequences, with approximately 94% observed a single time. In germline, CDR1 is DFQATT, CDR2 SNEGSKA (reference sequence). V shed 2 bases and J shed 2 bases, with 10 bases lying between them. The CDR3 loop spans 14 amino acids.

The specimen sequenced was CD4+ T cells from PBMCs. The source of this sequence is a human donor with multiple sclerosis. The chain joins TRBV20-1 to TRBJ1-5, with unresolved D. Here the CDR3 reads CSARRQPRNQPQHF. Written as DNA, the CDR3 is TGCAGTGCTAGACGCCAGCCCCGCAATCAGCCCCAGCATTTT.